This TCR beta chain was recorded in a study of blood T cell repertoires in COVID-19 (dated by TCRdb to between 2020 and 2021). About the investigation overall: The collaborator samples originated in the United States, Italy and Spain and spanned the acute and convalescent phases of COVID-19. The prospective study material was composed of cDNA or gDNA derived from T cells, B-cell-depleted T cells, or PBMCs. Subjects who had been exposed to COVID-19, were actively infected with it, or had recovered from it provided the deeply sampled blood TCRbeta repertoires that made up the dataset. The repertoires were made available in a free public database intended to serve as a resource for research on the immune response to SARS-CoV-2. The samples were drawn from the first 160 participants of the ongoing ImmuneRACE study and from 1,254 subjects provided by 6 global collaborators. A de-identified subject ID, COVID-19 status, age in years and sex were almost always included in the sample metadata. Where available, HLA class I and class II types were obtained from metadata supplied by the sample provider rather than from assay-based typing.

TCRbeta CDR3 regions were amplified from genomic DNA by means of the immunoSEQ Assay, a bias-controlled multiplex PCR. On the study's bioinformatics: The number of nucleated cells in each sample was estimated by amplification of reference gene primers within the assay. To quantify the absolute abundance of each unique TCRbeta CDR3 rearrangement, sequence reads were collapsed and filtered. For each sample, productive Simpson clonality was calculated by taking the square root of Simpson's diversity index across productive rearrangements. The table was pulled from immuneACCESS by TCRdb, which kept in-frame rearrangements only. Such tables lose some clones; where checked, under half of the loss comes from unresolved V genes, and the rest has no known cause. Clonal size and the V and J genes are those of that table, whereas D and trimming came from the DNA. The sample profile shows roughly 230,000 clones; approximately 80% of them were found once. In total, the top ten clones hold about 3.3% of the sample.

Participants in the prospective study were aged roughly 18 to 95 years, lived in approximately 26 United States geographic areas, and enrolled through a virtual design. Cohort assignment in the prospective study relied on participant-reported clinical history from a screening survey and a study questionnaire. ImmuneRACE Cohort 3 recovered participants were defined by two consecutive negative NP/OP PCR tests, healthcare professional clearance, or symptom resolution. In the prospective study, whole blood, serum and a nasopharyngeal or oropharyngeal swab were collected from each participant by mobile phlebotomists. Over a roughly two-month period, participants in the prospective study had the option of providing additional blood draws and questionnaires. Before DNA extraction, prospective study blood samples were shipped either frozen or at room temperature. The full study reports these points: The quantity of clinical and demographic metadata differed by source and by participant and was supplied without curation.

On this clone: This receptor's antigen is unknown. Qualities for individual bases were not recorded, and no much larger clone is one base off.

The sample taken for sequencing was PBMCs or T cells enriched from blood (not recorded which). The receptor was isolated from a woman aged 55-70 years who had recovered from COVID-19.

The CDR3 has the sequence CASRTSGMETQYF. The nucleotide sequence is given as TGTGCCAGCAGGACTAGCGGGATGGAGACCCAGTACTTC. The V gene is TRBV5-4 and the J gene is TRBJ2-5; 11 central bases correspond to TRBD2. CDR1 SGHNT and CDR2 YYREEE were looked up in the germline V gene (reference sequence). Spanning cysteine to phenylalanine, the CDR3 consists of 13 amino acids. The sequence is cut down to CDR3 DNA, 39 bases in frame from base 1. V has 5 bases trimmed and J has 5 bases trimmed; junction bases matching no gene number 2.